The clone carrying this T cell receptor (delta chain) was detected a few times. What it binds is not known. A far larger clone differs by one base, so this is likely a read error. Different DNA sequences within this sample yield the same CDR3. The data derive from a study of gamma delta lymphoproliferative disorders and STAT genes. As for the study in general: Delta libraries were made per EuroClonality-NGS working group procedure. Study results and limitations: In whole-repertoire clustering, gamma separated patients from controls, unlike delta. Public or private status of leukemic clones needs confirmation.

Genomic DNA from isolated PBMCs served as the sequencing template. TCRdb processed the multiplex PCR reads again with the CATT caller. Of 600 to 800 delta-chain clones in the sample, 2.5% to 3.5% are singletons; the top ten hold about 76%. Specimen: blood. The source of this sequence is a human donor in good health.

The CDR3 DNA is TGTGCTCTTGGGGATCCCCCTCTGGCGTGGGGGATACTCAGGTACACCGATAAACTCATCTTT. Its protein is CALGDPPLAWGILRYTDKLIF. This rearrangement joins TRDV1 to TRDJ1, with 10 bases that match TRDD3. Unmatched junction bases numbered 19, after V lost 3 bases and J lost 0 bases. The CDR3 totals 21 residues. The germline gives CDR1 TSWWSYY, CDR2 QGS.